These T cell receptor beta chains were read from a single sample in a study of T cells in Graves' hyperthyroidism and ophthalmopathy. TCRdb analysed the multiplex PCR reads with MiXCR anew, one entry per CDR3 protein. The data show around 450,000 distinct CDR3 sequences, with 15% to 18% seen just once and roughly an eighth held by the top ten. The sequenced sample was blood. These receptor sequences come from a woman between 18 and 29 years old with Graves' hyperthyroidism. The CDR3 runs from the conserved cysteine through the conserved F or W. Fields, in order: D gene, J gene, clone size, V gene, CDR3 protein, CDR3 DNA. The D gene is left open where the match is weak. Some rows have no size entry. The others give once, few or many, or a class for an expanded clone.

TRBD2,TRBJ2-7,few,TRBV20-1,CSASGSGSPYEQHF,TGCAGTGCTAGTGGTAGCGGGTCTCCCTACGAGCAGCACTTC
-,TRBJ2-5,many,TRBV11-2,CASSLDGGARTQYF,TGTGCCAGCAGCTTAGATGGAGGGGCAAGGACCCAGTACTTC
TRBD1,TRBJ1-3,many,TRBV2,CASRKTGTFSGNTIYF,TGTGCCAGCAGGAAGACAGGGACCTTCTCTGGAAACACCATATATTTT
-,TRBJ2-3,many,TRBV12-3/TRBV12-4,CASSRALTDTQYF,TGTGCCAGCAGCCGAGCTCTCACAGATACGCAGTATTTT
TRBD1,TRBJ1-2,few,TRBV9,CASSQGQGASGYTF,TGTGCCAGCAGCCAAGGACAGGGGGCTTCGGGCTACACCTTC
-,TRBJ1-1,many,TRBV11-1,CASSFLDSNTEAFF,TGTGCCAGCAGCTTCCTCGACTCGAACACTGAAGCTTTCTTT
-,TRBJ2-7,-,TRBV7-9,CASSLGGYRQYF,TGTGCCAGCAGCTTAGGCGGGTATAGGCAGTACTTC
TRBD2,TRBJ2-5,-,TRBV2,CASSEAGLAGEETQYF,TGTGCCAGCAGTGAAGCAGGACTAGCGGGAGAAGAGACCCAGTACTTC
-,TRBJ1-6,many,TRBV5-1,CASSLASWQGRYSPLHF,TGCGCCAGCAGCTTGGCTAGCTGGCAGGGGAGGTATTCACCCCTCCACTTT
-,TRBJ1-5,few,TRBV12-3/TRBV12-4,CASSFFKDIENQPQHF,TGTGCCAGCAGTTTCTTTAAGGACATCGAAAATCAGCCCCAGCATTTT
TRBD1,TRBJ2-7,-,TRBV28,CASSFRTGTEQYF,TGTGCCAGCAGTTTCCGGACAGGGACCGAGCAGTACTTC
-,TRBJ1-6,many,TRBV11-1,CASSQPGSRTLHF,TGTGCCAGCAGCCAACCGGGCTCGCGTACCCTCCACTTT
-,TRBJ2-3,-,TRBV5-1,CASSLASVSSTDTQYF,TGCGCCAGCAGCTTGGCCTCGGTATCTAGCACAGATACGCAGTATTTT
-,TRBJ2-1,few,TRBV7-9,CASSLLGGGLDEQFF,TGTGCCAGCAGCTTATTAGGAGGAGGCTTAGATGAGCAGTTCTTC
-,TRBJ2-7,many,TRBV6-2/TRBV6-3,CASSRTTPYEQYF,TGTGCCAGCAGTCGGACAACCCCATACGAGCAGTACTTC
-,TRBJ2-1,many,TRBV11-2,CASSSYRSGSYNEQFF,TGTGCCAGCAGCTCCTATCGTAGCGGCTCCTACAATGAGCAGTTCTTC
TRBD1,TRBJ1-6,-,TRBV7-9,CASGITTGTGNNSPLHF,TGTGCCAGCGGAATTACGACCGGGACAGGGAATAATTCACCCCTCCACTTT
-,TRBJ1-1,many,TRBV11-2,CASSLEGFAEAFF,TGTGCCAGCAGCTTAGAGGGCTTCGCTGAAGCTTTCTTT
-,TRBJ1-5,many,TRBV24-1,CATRAGSNQPQHF,TGTGCCACCAGGGCGGGCAGCAATCAGCCCCAGCATTTT
TRBD1,TRBJ2-7,many,TRBV5-1,CASSPTGGWEQYF,TGCGCCAGCAGCCCGACAGGGGGGTGGGAGCAGTACTTC
TRBD1,TRBJ2-5,many,TRBV5-5,CASSPGTGAAGGIETQYF,TGTGCCAGCAGCCCCGGGACAGGGGCCGCTGGAGGTATAGAGACCCAGTACTTC
-,TRBJ1-2,many,TRBV27,CASRGRDYYGYTF,TGTGCCAGCAGGGGACGGGACTACTATGGCTACACCTTC
-,TRBJ1-3,many,TRBV5-1,CASSETGGSGNTIYF,TGCGCCAGCAGCGAGACGGGGGGCTCTGGAAACACCATATATTTT
TRBD1,TRBJ1-6,-,TRBV9,CASSVRDSDSPLHF,TGTGCCAGCAGCGTACGGGACAGCGATTCACCCCTCCACTTT
-,TRBJ2-6,-,TRBV10-3,CAISVNRAGANVLTF,TGTGCCATCAGCGTCAACAGGGCTGGGGCCAACGTCCTGACTTTC
TRBD2,TRBJ2-4,many,TRBV11-2,CASSPKGPRMGGRNIQYF,TGTGCCAGCAGCCCAAAGGGCCCAAGGATGGGGGGGAGGAACATTCAGTACTTC
-,TRBJ1-2,many,TRBV7-9,CASSPKVRARGNGYTF,TGTGCCAGCAGCCCAAAGGTGAGGGCGCGTGGCAATGGCTACACCTTC
TRBD2,TRBJ2-5,-,TRBV11-3,CASSSDPSGPTYYEETQYF,TGTGCCAGCAGCTCAGATCCTAGCGGGCCTACTTATTACGAAGAGACCCAGTACTTC
-,TRBJ1-4,-,TRBV9,CASSVTPDIYEKLFF,TGTGCCAGCAGCGTAACTCCCGATATTTACGAAAAACTGTTTTTT
-,TRBJ1-6,-,TRBV9,CASSAENNSPLHF,TGTGCCAGCAGCGCAGAAAATAATTCACCCCTCCACTTT
TRBD2,TRBJ2-7,many,TRBV27,CASSLTSGGYEQYF,TGTGCCAGCAGTTTAACTAGCGGGGGCTACGAGCAGTACTTC
-,TRBJ2-2,few,TRBV5-6,CASSLDRVTGELFF,TGTGCCAGCAGCTTGGACAGGGTCACCGGGGAGCTGTTTTTT
TRBD2,TRBJ2-5,-,TRBV20-1,CSASGGAKETQYF,TGCAGTGCTAGCGGGGGGGCTAAAGAGACCCAGTACTTC
-,TRBJ2-5,few,TRBV18,CASSPTRTETQYF,TGTGCCAGCTCACCTACTCGCACGGAGACCCAGTACTTC
-,TRBJ1-2,many,TRBV5-1,CASSLAGASGYTF,TGCGCCAGCAGCTTGGCGGGGGCTTCTGGCTACACCTTC
TRBD2,TRBJ2-5,many,TRBV28,CASSLDKREGSETQYF,TGTGCCAGCAGTTTAGATAAGCGGGAGGGATCAGAGACCCAGTACTTC
-,TRBJ1-1,many,TRBV11-2,CASSLVSGMNTEAFF,TGTGCCAGCAGCTTAGTTAGTGGGATGAACACTGAAGCTTTCTTT
-,TRBJ2-1,many,TRBV3-1,CASRSRGYNEQFF,TGTGCCAGCAGGAGCCGGGGATACAATGAGCAGTTCTTC
-,TRBJ1-5,many,TRBV15,CATSRDLPLWDNQPQHF,TGTGCCACCAGCAGAGATCTCCCGCTTTGGGACAATCAGCCCCAGCATTTT
-,TRBJ2-2,many,TRBV24-1,CATRGAGDTGELFF,TGTGCCACCAGGGGGGCAGGGGACACCGGGGAGCTGTTTTTT
-,TRBJ2-2,many,TRBV12-3/TRBV12-4,CASSQAGHMNTGELFF,TGTGCCAGCAGCCAGGCGGGACACATGAACACCGGGGAGCTGTTTTTT
-,TRBJ2-3,-,TRBV15,CTTSRDGTGTQYF,TGTACCACCAGCAGAGATGGGACGGGTACGCAGTATTTT
TRBD1,TRBJ2-1,many,TRBV20-1,CSARGGQGIYEQFF,TGCAGTGCTAGGGGGGGACAGGGGATTTATGAGCAGTTCTTC
-,TRBJ1-2,many,TRBV5-1,CASRDFMGYGYTF,TGCGCCAGCAGGGATTTCATGGGCTATGGCTACACCTTC
-,TRBJ1-1,-,TRBV6-5,CASSYDLIMNTEAFF,TGTGCCAGCAGTTACGATCTGATTATGAACACTGAAGCTTTCTTT
TRBD1,TRBJ2-7,-,TRBV6-2/TRBV6-3,CASSYGAGGYEQYF,TGTGCCAGCAGTTACGGCGCAGGGGGCTACGAGCAGTACTTC
TRBD2,TRBJ2-7,few,TRBV4-3,CASSHRAGIYEQYF,TGCGCCAGCAGCCACAGAGCGGGGATATACGAGCAGTACTTC
TRBD1,TRBJ2-3,many,TRBV13,CASSFKDRGSGDTQYF,TGTGCCAGCAGCTTCAAAGACAGGGGCTCCGGAGATACGCAGTATTTT